The next 13 T cell receptor beta chains were all read from a single sample in a study of cytomegalovirus exposure and HLA in healthy donors. PCR used 60 Vbeta primers and 13 Jbeta primers. Clones were sequenced by immunoSEQ multiplex PCR, and TCRdb holds only the in-frame ones, with some missing. The sample carries 200,000 to 250,000 clones, about 74% recorded once. The sample comprised PBMCs. The source of these receptors is a man in his forties or fifties in good health and CMV-seronegative.

The rearrangement links TRBV5-4 to TRBJ2-7; 7 positions agree with TRBD2. With 3 bases clipped from V and 4 bases from J, the junction kept 10 bases outside the gene matches. The V gene's germline CDR1 is SGHNT and CDR2 YYREEE (reference sequence). The CDR3 loop spans 15 amino acids. The CDR3: CASSSMASGEYEQYF. CDR3 coding DNA: TGTGCCAGCAGCTCAATGGCTAGCGGTGAATACGAGCAGTACTTC.

This chain links TRBV2 with TRBJ1-2; 7 bases line up with TRBD1. This CDR3 spans 16 amino acids. The V segment lost 6 bases and the J segment 0 bases; nucleotides outside the gene matches: 10. CDR1 and CDR2 (germline): SNHLY, FYNNEI. The CDR3 region has the DNA TGTGCCAGCAGGCCGGGACAGTATTTAGCTAACTATGGCTACACCTTC. Protein product: CASRPGQYLANYGYTF.

This chain connects TRBV7-9 to TRBJ2-2, with 9 bases aligning to TRBD2. The CDR3 contains 16 residues. Trimming cost V 5 bases and J 5 bases; bases outside gene matches: 9. The germline V gene has CDR1 SEHNR and CDR2 FQNEAQ (reference sequence). CDR3 in amino acids: CASSPPAGGDTGELFF. The CDR3 DNA is TGTGCCAGCAGCCCCCCCGCGGGAGGGGATACCGGGGAGCTGTTTTTT.

The chain combines TRBV6-1 with TRBJ2-5; the D is unclear. This CDR3 has 11 residues. The V gene's germline CDR1 is MNHNS and CDR2 SASEGT. V was pared by 9 bases and J by 1 base, with 6 bases between. Written as DNA, the CDR3 is TGTGCCAGTAGGAGCCAAGAGACCCAGTACTTC. It specifies CASRSQETQYF.

This clone is a singleton in its sample. The chain is built from TRBV15 and TRBJ2-1; D gene unclear. With 5 bases removed from V and 5 bases from J, the gap between germline ends came to 10 bases. The CDR3 sequence is 13 residues long. Germline V gene data show CDR1 as LNHNV and CDR2 as YYDKDF (reference sequence). The CDR3 reads CATSEPPDNEQFF. The CDR3 bases are TGTGCCACCAGCGAGCCCCCGGACAATGAGCAGTTCTTC.

This rearrangement joins TRBV28 to TRBJ2-2, with no clear D. Germline-derived CDR1 and CDR2 are MDHEN and SYDVKM. Deletions cut 5 bases from V and 9 bases from J, with 7 bases between. This CDR3 is built from 11 residues. Here the CDR3 reads CASSPFRELFF. CDR3 in DNA: TGTGCCAGCAGTCCCTTCCGGGAGCTGTTTTTT.

This rearrangement joins TRBV25-1 to TRBJ1-1; D is ambiguous. In germline, CDR1 is MGHDK, CDR2 SYGVNS. V dropped 4 bases and J dropped 3 bases, with 3 bases sitting between them. This CDR3 region has 11 residues. The CDR3 loop reads CASSVYTEAFF. DNA for the CDR3: TGTGCCAGCAGTGTCTACACTGAAGCTTTCTTT.

V gene TRBV9 combines with J gene TRBJ1-3, with D perhaps matching TRBD1 (5 bases). V was shortened by 0 bases and J by 0 bases, with 10 bases between the two germline ends. CDR1 and CDR2 (germline): SGDLS, YYNGEE. The CDR3 sequence is 16 residues long. In DNA, the CDR3 is TGTGCCAGCAGCGTAGCTATGGGGGGCTCTGGAAACACCATATATTTT. Translating gives CASSVAMGGSGNTIYF.

V gene TRBV7-9 combines with J gene TRBJ2-7; D may be TRBD2 (6 bases). The germline gives CDR1 SEHNR, CDR2 FQNEAQ (reference sequence). The CDR3 extends over 12 amino acids. Deletions cut 5 bases from V and 6 bases from J, with 11 bases between. The CDR3 DNA sequence: TGTGCCAGCAGCCGGATGGGGGGCGAGCAGTACTTC. Encoded protein: CASSRMGGEQYF. Using reference TRBV7-9 and TRBJ2-7 for the parts outside the CDR3, the full variable domain is DTGVSQNPRHKITKRGQNVTFRCDPISEHNRLYWYRQTLGQGPEFLTYFQNEAQLEKSRLLSDRFSAERPKGSFSTLEIQRTEQGDSAMYLCASSRMGGEQYFGPGTRLTVT.

The chain carries TRBV7-3 and TRBJ1-1; D might be TRBD1 (5 bases). Per germline, CDR1 SGHTA and CDR2 FQGTGA. V dropped 5 bases and J dropped 3 bases, with 13 bases sitting between them. CDR3 size: 14 residues. The CDR3 DNA is TGTGCCAGCAGCAAGACAGTGTGGGACACTGAAGCTTTCTTT. Protein product: CASSKTVWDTEAFF.

V and J are TRBV20-1 and TRBJ2-3; D ambiguous. Germline CDR1 DFQATT, CDR2 SNEGSKA (reference sequence). This CDR3 is 10 amino acids long. The V gene lost 6 bases and the J gene lost 8 bases, with 9 bases spanning the gap. CDR3 sequence: CSAGPGTQYF. In DNA, the CDR3 is TGCAGTGCCGGTCCGGGTACGCAGTATTTT.

The CDR3 protein is CASSPHWGGADKDTQYF. The CDR3 DNA reads as TGCGCCAGCAGCCCCCATTGGGGGGGGGCCGATAAAGATACGCAGTATTTT. The V and J genes are TRBV4-3 and TRBJ2-3; weak D call: TRBD2 (7 bases). The CDR3 sequence is 17 residues long. Looked up from germline, CDR1 is LGHNA and CDR2 is YSLEER. Trimming removed 4 bases at V and 5 bases at J, with 22 bases between.

This clone appeared a few times. This chain uses TRBV18 with TRBJ1-1; D possibly corresponds to TRBD1 (6 bases). This CDR3 contains 14 residues. V lost 4 bases, J lost 6 bases, and 15 bases lay in between. The germline gives CDR1 KGHSH, CDR2 LQKENI. The CDR3 sequence is CASSQQGIAPEAFF. The CDR3 nucleotides are TGTGCCAGCTCACAGCAGGGGATTGCTCCTGAAGCTTTCTTT. The whole variable domain, remainder taken from reference TRBV18 and TRBJ1-1, is NAGVMQNPRHLVRRRGQEARLRCSPMKGHSHVYWYRQLPEEGLKFMVYLQKENIIDESGMPKERFSAEFPKEGPSILRIQQVVRGDSAAYFCASSQQGIAPEAFFGQGTRLTVV.